The 8 T cell receptor beta chains below were found in one sample sequenced in a study of tumor and adjacent non-tumor tissue in lung cancer. This sample's RNA came from whole unsorted tissue. Three rounds of nested PCR, following a modified ARM-PCR protocol, produced the TCRbeta library. In TCRdb, the multiplex PCR reads were re-called with MiXCR into one record per CDR3 protein. The data show roughly 67,000 distinct CDR3 sequences, about 61% seen once. What was sequenced was lung tumor tissue. These TCRs come from a man over 45 with non-small cell lung cancer.

On this clonotype itself: The germline gene is not matched at one end of the junction; a read error may be the cause. V gene TRBV28 combines with J gene TRBJ2-1, with D possibly matching TRBD1 (7 bases). The CDR3 is 15 residues long. Per germline, CDR1 MDHEN and CDR2 SYDVKM. The CDR3 DNA reads as TGTGCCAGCAGTGGCGGGACAGTCTCCTACAATGAGCACTTCTTT. It specifies CASSGGTVSYNEHFF.

This clonotype was counted at least ten times. A much larger clone differs from this one at a single base, so this may be a read error. The V and J genes are TRBV4-1 and TRBJ2-5, with a weak D call TRBD2 (6 bases). Germline CDR1 and CDR2: MGHRA and YSYEKL. V lost 5 bases and J 4 bases, leaving 14 bases between the germline ends. This CDR3 region has 14 residues. CDR3 residues: CASSARGSAETQYF. In DNA, the CDR3 is TGCGCCAGCAGCGCCCGGGGGAGTGCAGAGACCCAGTACTTC.

In its sample, this clonotype ranks as medium-sized. The V gene is TRBV6-6, the J gene TRBJ2-1, with 7 bases lining up with TRBD2. Trimming cost V 6 bases and J 10 bases; bases outside gene matches: 15. CDR1 and CDR2 from the germline V gene are MNHNY and SVGAGI (reference sequence). The CDR3 loop spans 15 amino acids. CDR3 coding DNA: TGTGCCAGCAGCACGAAGTTTGGGGGGGGTAACGAGCAGTTCTTC. Translation: CASSTKFGGGNEQFF.

This clonotype was seen more than once but under ten times. J is TRBJ2-7 and V is TRBV9; TRBD1 aligns across 8 bases. Germline CDR1 and CDR2: SGDLS and YYNGEE. Trimming cost V 5 bases and J 0 bases; bases outside gene matches: 7. The CDR3 extends over 15 amino acids. CDR3 bases: TGTGCCAGCAGTTTAGGGGGGACAGGCTCCTACGAGCAGTACTTC. It encodes CASSLGGTGSYEQYF.

Remarks on this clonotype: This may stem from a read error, because a much larger clone lies one nucleotide away. The chain links TRBV24-1 to TRBJ1-2, with D maybe TRBD1 (6 bases). Germline V CDR1 and CDR2: KGHDR, SFDVKD. The CDR3 runs 16 residues. The V gene lost 3 bases and the J gene lost 4 bases, with 17 bases spanning the gap. The CDR3 DNA reads TGTGCCACCAGTGATGGGGGGGCAGCTAGGAGCTATGGCTACACCTTC. Its protein is CATSDGGAARSYGYTF.

This clonotype was seen at least ten times. The CDR3 sequence: CASIPSSNTEAFF. CDR3 coding DNA: TGTGCCAGTATTCCGAGCTCGAACACTGAAGCTTTCTTT. This chain links TRBV6-6 with TRBJ1-1; D gene unclear. Trimming cost V 9 bases and J 1 base, with 12 bases left between them. Germline-derived CDR1 and CDR2 are MNHNY and SVGAGI (reference sequence). This CDR3 is 13 amino acids long.

With respect to this clonotype: At one boundary the junction diverges from the germline segment, which might be a read error. CDR3 coding DNA: TGTGCCAGCCCCTTAGAACGGACAGACAATGAGCAGGTCTTC. Encoded protein: CASPLERTDNEQVF. The rearrangement joins TRBV11-1 to TRBJ2-1; maybe TRBD1 (6 bases). CDR1 and CDR2 (germline): SGHAT, FQDESV (reference sequence). This CDR3 has 14 residues.

This clonotype has just a few counts. J is TRBJ1-2 and V is TRBV27, with TRBD1 matching over 10 bases. CDR3 size: 15 residues. The germline CDR1 and CDR2 sequences are MNHEY and SMNVEV (reference sequence). Trimming cost V 5 bases and J 6 bases; bases outside gene matches: 9. For the CDR3, the DNA is TGTGCCAGCAGTAGCCGGGACAGGGGAGTGAATGGCTACACCTTC. Translation gives CASSSRDRGVNGYTF.